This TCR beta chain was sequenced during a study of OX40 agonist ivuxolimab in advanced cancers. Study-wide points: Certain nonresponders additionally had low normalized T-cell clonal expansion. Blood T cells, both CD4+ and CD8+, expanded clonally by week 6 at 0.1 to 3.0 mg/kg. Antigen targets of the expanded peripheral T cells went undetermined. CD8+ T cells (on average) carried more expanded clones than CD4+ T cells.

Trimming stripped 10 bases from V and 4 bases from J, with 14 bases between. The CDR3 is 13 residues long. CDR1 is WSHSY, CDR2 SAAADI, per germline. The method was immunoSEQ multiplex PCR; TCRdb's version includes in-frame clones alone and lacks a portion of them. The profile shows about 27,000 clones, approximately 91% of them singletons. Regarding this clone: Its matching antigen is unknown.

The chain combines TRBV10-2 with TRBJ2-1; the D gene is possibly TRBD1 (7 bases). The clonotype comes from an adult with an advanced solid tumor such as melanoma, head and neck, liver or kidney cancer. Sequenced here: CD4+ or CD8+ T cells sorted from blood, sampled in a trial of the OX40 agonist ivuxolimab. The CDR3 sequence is CATLTGRYNEQFF. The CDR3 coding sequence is TGCGCCACCCTGACAGGGAGGTACAATGAGCAGTTCTTC.